Presented here are 17 T cell receptor beta chains from one specimen sequenced in a study of blood T cell repertoires in COVID-19. Clones were read by immunoSEQ multiplex PCR, and TCRdb kept only the in-frame ones, dropping some. The table lists about 250,000 clones, about 85% of them singletons. The sequencing sample was made of peripheral blood. These receptors were taken from a human donor with COVID-19, enrolled during active disease. The donor label of this sample is uncertain.

The J gene is TRBJ1-2, the V gene TRBV11-2, with 8 bases that match TRBD1. V shed 5 bases, J shed 9 bases, and the junction held 8 bases outside the gene matches. CDR1 is SGHAT, CDR2 FQNNGV, per germline. The CDR3 runs to 13 residues. Here the CDR3 DNA reads TGTGCCAGCAGCACTCGACAGGGGTTACGCTACACCTTC. Translation: CASSTRQGLRYTF.

The CDR3 protein is CASSLGSGRGYTF. The DNA for the CDR3 is TGTGCCAGCAGTTTAGGGTCGGGAAGGGGCTACACCTTC. The chain links TRBV28 to TRBJ1-2, with D unresolved. V was pared by 2 bases and J by 8 bases, with 12 bases between. This CDR3 has 13 residues. Germline V CDR1 and CDR2: MDHEN, SYDVKM.

The V gene is TRBV7-3, the J gene TRBJ1-2; D is ambiguous. The CDR3 has 14 residues. The V end was cut by 5 bases, the J end by 8 bases, with 18 bases between. The germline V gene has CDR1 SGHTA and CDR2 FQGTGA. CDR3 amino acids: CASSMAGPSGGYTF. The CDR3 nucleotides read TGTGCCAGCAGCATGGCCGGGCCGTCGGGAGGCTACACCTTC.

This sequence joins TRBV3-1 (or the pseudogene TRBV3-2) and TRBJ1-1, with D perhaps matching TRBD1 (5 bases). Germline V gene lookup returns CDR1 LGHDT and CDR2 YNNKEL (reference sequence). V gave up 4 bases and J gave up 1 base, with 13 bases separating them. This CDR3 region has 15 residues. CDR3 amino acids: CASSPGARTNTEAFF. The CDR3, as DNA: TGTGCCAGCAGCCCTGGGGCTCGGACGAACACTGAAGCTTTCTTT.

The chain recombines TRBV30 with TRBJ2-2, with 7 bases identical to TRBD1. In germline, CDR1 is GTSNPN, CDR2 SVGIG (reference sequence). This CDR3 has 14 residues. The trim removed 1 base at V and 2 bases at J, leaving 1 base unmatched. CDR3 DNA: TGTGCCTGGAGTGGACAGGGTAACACCGGGGAGCTGTTTTTT. Translating it yields CAWSGQGNTGELFF.

The V call is TRBV3-1 (or the pseudogene TRBV3-2), the J call TRBJ2-7, with TRBD2 identical over 11 bases. V dropped 5 bases and J dropped 1; count of bases not matched to a gene: 1. Germline CDR1 LGHDT, CDR2 YNNKEL (reference sequence). The length of the CDR3 is 14 residues. CDR3 in DNA: TGTGCCAGCAGCGGGACTAGCGGATCCTACGAGCAGTACTTC. Translation: CASSGTSGSYEQYF.

Here the CDR3 reads CASSGGLAGVNEQFF. As DNA, the CDR3 is TGTGCCAGCAGTGGTGGACTAGCGGGAGTTAATGAGCAGTTCTTC. This sequence joins TRBV2 and TRBJ2-1, with 13 bases that match TRBD2. The CDR3 length is 15 residues. The ends lost 4 bases at V and 7 bases at J; junction bases unmatched: 4. Germline CDR1 SNHLY, CDR2 FYNNEI.

V is TRBV2 and J is TRBJ2-1; TRBD2 agrees at 12 bases. Germline V gives CDR1 SNHLY, CDR2 FYNNEI. The V gene end was trimmed by 6 bases and the J gene end by 5 bases; junction bases not matched to a gene: 5. The CDR3 spans 15 residues. CDR3 residues: CASRPGTSGHNEQFF. CDR3 coding DNA: TGTGCCAGCAGGCCCGGGACTAGCGGGCACAATGAGCAGTTCTTC. Looking up the rest from reference TRBV2 and TRBJ2-1 gives the full variable domain: EPEVTQTPSHQVTQMGQEVILRCVPISNHLYFYWYRQILGQKVEFLVSFYNNEISEKSEIFDDQFSVERPDGSNFTLKIRSTKLEDSAMYFCASRPGTSGHNEQFFGPGTRLTVL.

The rearrangement links TRBV19 to TRBJ2-2; 8 bases align to TRBD1. From germline, CDR1 is LNHDA and CDR2 SQIVND (reference sequence). The CDR3 contains 18 residues. With V trimmed by 1 base and J by 4 bases, 11 bases remained unmatched. The CDR3 nucleotides read TGTGCCAGTAGTATAGGCCAGGGGCAGGGGGCGGGCACCGGGGAGCTGTTTTTT. It specifies CASSIGQGQGAGTGELFF.

Details on this clone: Additional DNA sequences in this sample encode the identical CDR3. This chain uses TRBV18 with TRBJ2-5; no clear D gene. The V end lost 3 bases, the J end lost 2 bases, and 4 bases lay between the germline ends. In germline, CDR1 is KGHSH, CDR2 LQKENI. This CDR3 region has 12 residues. The CDR3 DNA reads TGTGCCAGCTCACCCCTTCAAGAGACCCAGTACTTC. Translated: CASSPLQETQYF.

The chain couples TRBV6-1 to TRBJ1-6; D is perhaps TRBD1 (6 bases). Germline loops: CDR1 MNHNS, CDR2 SASEGT. The ends were cut back, 4 bases at V and 10 bases at J, with 20 bases in the middle. The CDR3 extends over 16 amino acids. The DNA of the CDR3 is TGTGCCAGCAGTGGGGAGGGAAGCAGGGGAGAGTCACCCCTCCACTTT. This gives the protein CASSGEGSRGESPLHF.

The rearrangement joins TRBV2 to TRBJ2-1; D not certain. Germline V gene lookup returns CDR1 SNHLY and CDR2 FYNNEI. V was shortened by 4 bases and J by 6 bases, with 10 bases between the two germline ends. This CDR3 has 13 amino acids. The CDR3 sequence is CASSGGASNEQFF. The CDR3 region has the DNA TGTGCCAGCAGTGGAGGAGCGTCCAATGAGCAGTTCTTC.

The gene calls are TRBV20-1 and TRBJ2-1, with 7 bases that match TRBD2. From germline, CDR1 is DFQATT and CDR2 SNEGSKA (reference sequence). This CDR3 spans 14 amino acids. With 3 bases clipped from V and 6 bases from J, the junction kept 8 bases outside the gene matches. CDR3 sequence: CSASSAGVGNEQFF. DNA for the CDR3: TGCAGTGCTAGTTCGGCGGGAGTTGGCAATGAGCAGTTCTTC.

V usage is TRBV14 and J usage is TRBJ1-4, with 10 nucleotides matching TRBD1. The J segment lost 2 bases and the V segment lost 5 bases, leaving 8 bases of the junction unmatched. Germline-derived CDR1 and CDR2 are SGHDN and FVKESK. The CDR3 has 17 residues. The CDR3 loop reads CASSARQGANTNEKLFF. CDR3 nucleotides: TGTGCCAGCAGCGCACGACAGGGGGCTAACACTAATGAAAAACTGTTTTTT.

The chain employs TRBV19 and TRBJ1-1, with D perhaps TRBD1 (6 bases). This CDR3 is 17 amino acids long. CDR1 and CDR2 from the germline V gene are LNHDA and SQIVND (reference sequence). Trimming cost V 6 bases and J 3 bases, with 23 bases left between them. The CDR3 spells CASRGGTETGPHTEAFF. The CDR3, as DNA: TGTGCCAGTAGGGGGGGGACGGAAACAGGGCCTCACACTGAAGCTTTCTTT.

V gene TRBV13 combines with J gene TRBJ1-1, with D uncertain. Trimming took off 8 bases at V and 11 bases at J, with 21 bases between the two ends. The CDR3 has 13 residues. Per the germline V gene, CDR1 is PRHDT and CDR2 is FYEKMQ (reference sequence). The CDR3 sequence: CASGPREAFSAFF. The CDR3 bases are TGTGCCAGCGGTCCCCGGGAGGCCTTTTCGGCTTTCTTT.

This sequence joins TRBV28 and TRBJ2-7; 9 bases map to TRBD2. This CDR3 is built from 13 residues. J gave up 7 bases and V 9 bases, and 10 bases lay outside the gene matches. Germline assignment: CDR1 MDHEN and CDR2 SYDVKM. The CDR3 loop is CARIAGEGWEQYF. CDR3 in DNA: TGTGCCAGGATAGCGGGAGAGGGGTGGGAGCAGTACTTC.